This entry lists 4 T cell receptor beta chains sequenced from one sample in a study of cytomegalovirus exposure and HLA in healthy donors. The PCR employed 60 Vbeta primers together with 13 Jbeta primers. Assay used: immunoSEQ multiplex PCR; TCRdb lists only in-frame clones, some missing. Among about 200,000 clones listed, roughly 80% were seen once. The sample comprised PBMCs. The source of these receptors is a woman aged 18 to 35 in good health and CMV-seronegative.

The chain uses TRBV18 and TRBJ2-7; 7 nucleotides align to TRBD1. V shed 4 bases, J shed 4 bases, and the junction held 7 bases outside the gene matches. From germline, CDR1 is KGHSH and CDR2 LQKENI. This CDR3 is 14 amino acids long. For the CDR3, the DNA is TGTGCCAGCTCACTGGGTACAGGGGCGTACGAGCAGTACGTC. Its translation: CASSLGTGAYEQYV.

The gene calls are TRBV18 and TRBJ2-5, with D possibly being TRBD1 (6 bases). Germline lookup yields CDR1 KGHSH and CDR2 LQKENI. Trimming left V 1 base short and J 4 bases short, with 22 bases between. This CDR3 spans 18 amino acids. CDR3 region: CASSPRAAPAQGGETQYF. CDR3 in DNA: TGTGCCAGCTCACCACGCGCCGCCCCTGCGCAAGGGGGAGAGACCCAGTACTTC.

This chain uses TRBV12-5 with TRBJ1-2, with D unresolved. Looked up from germline, CDR1 is LGHNT and CDR2 is FRNRAP. The CDR3 runs 16 residues. With 5 bases removed from V and 6 bases from J, the gap between germline ends came to 22 bases. The CDR3 DNA follows: TGTGCTAGTGGTCCCACCTTATCTTGGAGTTTTGATGGCTACACCTTC. It encodes CASGPTLSWSFDGYTF.

Here the CDR3 DNA reads TGTGCCAGCAGCCCGTTGGCTAGCGGGAGTGCGGATACGCAGTATTTT. It translates to CASSPLASGSADTQYF. This rearrangement joins TRBV7-9 to TRBJ2-3; 10 nucleotides agree with TRBD2. Germline V CDR1 and CDR2: SEHNR, FQNEAQ (reference sequence). CDR3 length equals 16 residues. With V trimmed by 5 bases and J by 6 bases, 11 bases remained unmatched.